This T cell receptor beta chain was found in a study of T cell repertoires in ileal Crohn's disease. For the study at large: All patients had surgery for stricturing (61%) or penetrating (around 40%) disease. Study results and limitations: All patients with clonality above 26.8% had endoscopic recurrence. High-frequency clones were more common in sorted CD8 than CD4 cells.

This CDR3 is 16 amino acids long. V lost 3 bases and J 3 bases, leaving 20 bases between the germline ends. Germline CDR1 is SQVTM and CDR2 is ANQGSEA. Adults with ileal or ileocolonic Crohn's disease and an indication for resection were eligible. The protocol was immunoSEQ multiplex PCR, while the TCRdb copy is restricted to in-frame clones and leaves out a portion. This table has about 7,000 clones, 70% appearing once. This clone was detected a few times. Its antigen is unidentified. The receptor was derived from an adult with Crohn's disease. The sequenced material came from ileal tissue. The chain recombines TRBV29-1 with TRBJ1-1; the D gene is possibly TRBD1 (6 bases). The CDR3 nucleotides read TGCAGCGTTGATGGCCAAACAGGGTTGTATGACACTGAAGCTTTCTTT. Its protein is CSVDGQTGLYDTEAFF.